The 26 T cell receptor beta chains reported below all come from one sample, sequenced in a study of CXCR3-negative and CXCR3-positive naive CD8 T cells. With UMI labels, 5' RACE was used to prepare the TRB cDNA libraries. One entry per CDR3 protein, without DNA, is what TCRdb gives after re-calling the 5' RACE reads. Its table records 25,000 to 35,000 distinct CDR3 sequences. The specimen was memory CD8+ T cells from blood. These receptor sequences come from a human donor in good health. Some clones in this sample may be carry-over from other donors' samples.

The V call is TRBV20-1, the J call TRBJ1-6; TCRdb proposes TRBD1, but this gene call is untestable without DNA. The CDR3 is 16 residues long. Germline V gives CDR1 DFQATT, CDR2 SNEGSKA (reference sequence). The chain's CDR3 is CSASIMPGSESSPLHF.

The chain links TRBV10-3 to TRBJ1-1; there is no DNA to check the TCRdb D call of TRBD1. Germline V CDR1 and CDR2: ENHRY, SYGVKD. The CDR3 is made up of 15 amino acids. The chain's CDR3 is CAIRDPGYENTEAFF.

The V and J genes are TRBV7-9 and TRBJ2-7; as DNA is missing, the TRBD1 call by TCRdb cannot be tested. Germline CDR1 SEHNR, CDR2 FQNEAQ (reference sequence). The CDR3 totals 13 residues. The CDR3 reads CASMGTGDHEQYF.

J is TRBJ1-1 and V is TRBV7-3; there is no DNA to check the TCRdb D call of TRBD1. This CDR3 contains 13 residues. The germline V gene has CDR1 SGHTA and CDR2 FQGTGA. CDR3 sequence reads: CASSLDRADEAFF.

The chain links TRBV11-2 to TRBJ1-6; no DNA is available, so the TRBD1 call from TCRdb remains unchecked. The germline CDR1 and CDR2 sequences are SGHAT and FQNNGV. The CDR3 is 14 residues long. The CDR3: CASSYRGNNSPLHF.

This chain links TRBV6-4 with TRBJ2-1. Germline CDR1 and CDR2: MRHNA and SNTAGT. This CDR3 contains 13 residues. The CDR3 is CASSELGNNEQFF.

The CDR3: CASSFGGGYNEQFF. The genes are TRBV5-1 and TRBJ2-1; TCRdb calls TRBD1, which cannot be checked without DNA. This CDR3 is built from 14 residues. In germline, CDR1 is SGHRS, CDR2 YFSETQ. Filled out from reference TRBV5-1 and TRBJ2-1, the complete variable domain reads KAGVTQTPRYLIKTRGQQVTLSCSPISGHRSVSWYQQTPGQGLQFLFEYFSETQRNKGNFPGRFSGRQFSNSRSEMNVSTLELGDSALYLCASSFGGGYNEQFFGPGTRLTVL.

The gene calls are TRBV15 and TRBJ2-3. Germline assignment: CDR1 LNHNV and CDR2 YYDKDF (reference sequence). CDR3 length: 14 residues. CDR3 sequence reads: CATSRVAGTDTQYF. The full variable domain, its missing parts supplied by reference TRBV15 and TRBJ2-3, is DAMVIQNPRYQVTQFGKPVTLSCSQTLNHNVMYWYQQKSSQAPKLLFHYYDKDFNNEADTPDNFQSRRPNTSFCFLDIRSPGLGDTAMYLCATSRVAGTDTQYFGPGTRLTVL.

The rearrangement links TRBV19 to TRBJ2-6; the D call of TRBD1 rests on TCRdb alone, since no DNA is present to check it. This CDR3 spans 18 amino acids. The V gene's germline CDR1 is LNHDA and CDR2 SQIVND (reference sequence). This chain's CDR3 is CASSPSSGESSGANVLTF.

CDR3 region: CASSLVLAGGSTDTQYF. This chain links TRBV28 with TRBJ2-3; there is no DNA to check the TCRdb D call of TRBD2. CDR1 is MDHEN, CDR2 SYDVKM, per germline. This CDR3 contains 17 residues.

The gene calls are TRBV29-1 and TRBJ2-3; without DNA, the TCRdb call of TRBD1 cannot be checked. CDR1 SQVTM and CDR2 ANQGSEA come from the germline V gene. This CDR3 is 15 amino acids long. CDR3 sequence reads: CSVEVWDRSTDTQYF.

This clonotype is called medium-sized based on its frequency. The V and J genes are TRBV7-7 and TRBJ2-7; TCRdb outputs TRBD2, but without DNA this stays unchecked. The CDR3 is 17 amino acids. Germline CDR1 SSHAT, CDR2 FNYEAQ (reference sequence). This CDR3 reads CASSHRTSGGTAYEQYF.

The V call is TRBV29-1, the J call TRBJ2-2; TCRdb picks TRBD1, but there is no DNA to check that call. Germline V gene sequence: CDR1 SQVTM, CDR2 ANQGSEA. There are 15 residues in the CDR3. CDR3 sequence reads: CSVIPGRRNTGELFF.

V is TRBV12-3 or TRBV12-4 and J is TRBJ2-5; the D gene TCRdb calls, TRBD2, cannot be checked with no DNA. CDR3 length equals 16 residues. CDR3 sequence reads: CASSLQLGRLQETQYF.

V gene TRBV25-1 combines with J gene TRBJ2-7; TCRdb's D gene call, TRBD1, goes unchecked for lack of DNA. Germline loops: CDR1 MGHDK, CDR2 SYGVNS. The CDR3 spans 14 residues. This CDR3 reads CASSGRGETYEQYF.

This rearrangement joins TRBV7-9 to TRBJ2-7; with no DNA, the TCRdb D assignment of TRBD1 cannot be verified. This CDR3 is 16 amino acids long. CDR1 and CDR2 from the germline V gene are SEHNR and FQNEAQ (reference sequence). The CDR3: CASSLLRGGNPYEQYF. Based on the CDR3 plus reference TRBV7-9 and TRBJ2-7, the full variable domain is DTGVSQNPRHKITKRGQNVTFRCDPISEHNRLYWYRQTLGQGPEFLTYFQNEAQLEKSRLLSDRFSAERPKGSFSTLEIQRTEQGDSAMYLCASSLLRGGNPYEQYFGPGTRLTVT.

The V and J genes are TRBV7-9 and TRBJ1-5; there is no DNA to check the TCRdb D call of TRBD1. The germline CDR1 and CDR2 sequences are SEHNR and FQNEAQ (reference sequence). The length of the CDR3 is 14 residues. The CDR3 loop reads CASSSTGAYQPQHF.

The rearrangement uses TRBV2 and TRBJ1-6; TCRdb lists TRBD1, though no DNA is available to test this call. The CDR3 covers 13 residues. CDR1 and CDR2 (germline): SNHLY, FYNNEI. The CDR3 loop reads CASRDRGYSPLHF.

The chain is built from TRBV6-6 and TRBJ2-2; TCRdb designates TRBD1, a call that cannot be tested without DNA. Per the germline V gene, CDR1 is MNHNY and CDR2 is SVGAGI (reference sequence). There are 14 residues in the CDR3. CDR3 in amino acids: CASSSTGEGGELFF.

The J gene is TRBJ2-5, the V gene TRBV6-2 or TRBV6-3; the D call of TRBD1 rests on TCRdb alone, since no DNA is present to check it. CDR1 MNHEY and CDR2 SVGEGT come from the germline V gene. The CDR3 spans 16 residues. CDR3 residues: CASGMEDSTYQETQYF.

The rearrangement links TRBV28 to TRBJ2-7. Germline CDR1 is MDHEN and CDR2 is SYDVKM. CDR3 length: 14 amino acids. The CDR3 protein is CASSFTHLSYEQYF.

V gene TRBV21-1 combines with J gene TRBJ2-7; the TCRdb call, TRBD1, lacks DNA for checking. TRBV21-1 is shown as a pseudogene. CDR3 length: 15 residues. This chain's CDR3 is CASSKGGTVSYEQYF.

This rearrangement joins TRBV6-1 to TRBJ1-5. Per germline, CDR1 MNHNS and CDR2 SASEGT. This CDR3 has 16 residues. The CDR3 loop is CASRLPIASGNQPQHF.

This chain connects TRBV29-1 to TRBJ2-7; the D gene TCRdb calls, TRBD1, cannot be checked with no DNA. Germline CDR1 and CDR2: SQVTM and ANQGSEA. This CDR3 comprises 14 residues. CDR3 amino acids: CSAEWTGGPYEQYF.

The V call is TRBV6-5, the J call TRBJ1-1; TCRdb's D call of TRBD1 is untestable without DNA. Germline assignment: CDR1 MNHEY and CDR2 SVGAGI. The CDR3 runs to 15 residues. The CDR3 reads CASSPSDRGNTEAFF.

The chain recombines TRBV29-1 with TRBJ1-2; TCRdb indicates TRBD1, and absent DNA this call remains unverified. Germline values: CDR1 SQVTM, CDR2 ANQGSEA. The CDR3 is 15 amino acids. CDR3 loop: CSVEEGSQGRHGYTF.